The 24 T cell receptor beta chains reported below all come from one sample, sequenced in a study of blood T cell repertoires in COVID-19. Repertoires were generated with immunoSEQ multiplex PCR, while TCRdb's copy carries only in-frame clones and drops some. Of more than 350,000 clones listed, about 87% are singletons. Sequenced material: peripheral blood. The receptors originated from a woman between 25 and 40 years old with COVID-19, enrolled during active disease.

The chain employs TRBV7-9 and TRBJ2-1; 10 nucleotides agree with TRBD1. The CDR3 sequence is 17 residues long. The J segment lost 5 bases and the V segment lost 5 bases, leaving 12 bases of the junction unmatched. Per germline, CDR1 SEHNR and CDR2 FQNEAQ (reference sequence). CDR3 nucleotide sequence: TGTGCCAGCAGCCACCTCCCCGGGGACAGGGGTCACAATGAGCAGTTCTTC. This codes for CASSHLPGDRGHNEQFF.

The chain links TRBV5-1 to TRBJ1-1; weak D call: TRBD1 (6 bases). This CDR3 is 13 amino acids long. V lost 6 bases to trimming and J lost 5 bases, with 14 bases between them. Per the germline V gene, CDR1 is SGHRS and CDR2 is YFSETQ. This CDR3 is CASKIGGATEAFF. CDR3 in DNA: TGCGCCAGCAAAATTGGGGGCGCGACTGAAGCTTTCTTT.

The J gene is TRBJ2-7, the V gene TRBV2; weak D call: TRBD1 (5 bases). Trimming took 6 bases from V and 3 from J, leaving 15 bases between them. Germline V gives CDR1 SNHLY, CDR2 FYNNEI. CDR3 length: 14 residues. The CDR3 bases are TGTGCCAGCAGCCAGACAGAAGACCTCTACGAGCAGTACTTC. Translated, it gives CASSQTEDLYEQYF.

V gene TRBV5-1 combines with J gene TRBJ2-7; D ambiguous. CDR3 size: 17 residues. Per the germline V gene, CDR1 is SGHRS and CDR2 is YFSETQ. V was shortened by 2 bases and J by 7 bases, with 25 bases between the two germline ends. CDR3 sequence: CASSFDLYRGTLMEQYF. The CDR3 region has the DNA TGCGCCAGCAGCTTTGACCTCTACCGCGGTACGTTGATGGAGCAGTACTTC.

The chain combines TRBV4-1 with TRBJ2-4, with TRBD2 matching over 10 bases. J was trimmed by 6 bases and V by 1 base; bases with no gene match: 12. Germline assignment: CDR1 MGHRA and CDR2 YSYEKL. The CDR3 covers 18 residues. This chain's CDR3 is CASSQVVAGGPPGNIQYF. CDR3 in DNA: TGCGCCAGCAGCCAAGTGGTAGCGGGAGGACCCCCGGGAAACATTCAGTACTTC.

The DNA for the CDR3 is TGCGCCAGCAGGACTAGCGGGAGGAACAATGAGCAGTTCTTC. Its translation: CASRTSGRNNEQFF. V and J are TRBV10-1 and TRBJ2-1; 13 positions match TRBD2. Germline CDR1 WNHNN, CDR2 SYGVQD (reference sequence). The CDR3 length is 14 residues. Trimming at V came to 6 bases and at J to 5 bases, leaving 1 base not matched to a gene.

The chain is built from TRBV5-6 and TRBJ1-6; the match to TRBD1 covers 11 bases. The V segment lost 0 bases and the J segment 8 bases; nucleotides outside the gene matches: 10. CDR1 is SGHDT, CDR2 YYEEEE, per germline. This CDR3 has 18 residues. The CDR3 DNA reads TGTGCCAGCAGCTTGGTTTCCGGACAGGGGGCTGGCGATTCACCCCTCCACTTT. Protein product: CASSLVSGQGAGDSPLHF.

The genes are TRBV4-1 and TRBJ1-6; no clear D gene. The germline V gene has CDR1 MGHRA and CDR2 YSYEKL. The CDR3 consists of 17 residues. V lost 6 bases and J lost 2, with 17 bases in between. CDR3 sequence: CASSQSREGAYNSPLHF. The CDR3 coding sequence is TGCGCCAGCAGTCAAAGTCGGGAAGGTGCCTATAATTCACCCCTCCACTTT.

The CDR3 loop is CASSPYRGNNSPLHF. DNA of the CDR3: TGTGCCAGTAGTCCCTACAGGGGCAATAATTCACCCCTCCACTTT. The V gene is TRBV19, the J gene TRBJ1-6, with 7 bases aligning to TRBD1. CDR1 and CDR2 from the germline V gene are LNHDA and SQIVND (reference sequence). The junction had 6 bases not matched to a gene; V was cut back by 5 bases and J by 5 bases. The CDR3 length is 15 residues.

This chain uses TRBV2 with TRBJ2-3; 13 nucleotides agree with TRBD2. Germline CDR1 and CDR2: SNHLY and FYNNEI. The CDR3 consists of 18 residues. The V gene end was trimmed by 5 bases and the J gene end by 5 bases; junction bases not matched to a gene: 13. CDR3 coding DNA: TGTGCCAGCAGTACTCATACCGGACTAGCGGGAGTGATAGATACGCAGTATTTT. Its protein product is CASSTHTGLAGVIDTQYF.

V usage is TRBV12-3 or TRBV12-4 and J usage is TRBJ2-7; TRBD2 matches 8 bases. The CDR3 extends over 13 amino acids. Unmatched junction bases numbered 1, after V lost 5 bases and J lost 1 base. The CDR3 here is CASSPSGSYEQYF. CDR3 DNA: TGTGCCAGCAGTCCTAGCGGGTCCTACGAGCAGTACTTC.

This chain connects TRBV18 to TRBJ1-4, with 9 bases fitting TRBD1. After removal of 3 bases from V and 8 bases from J, the junction contained 4 bases not matched to a gene. This CDR3 comprises 14 residues. The V gene's germline CDR1 is KGHSH and CDR2 LQKENI. The CDR3 reads CASSPRTGEEKLFF. As DNA, the CDR3 is TGTGCCAGCTCACCCCGGACAGGGGAAGAAAAACTGTTTTTT.

This chain's CDR3 is CASSEWEEGPYEQYF. CDR3 bases: TGTGCCAGCAGTGAGTGGGAGGAGGGGCCCTACGAGCAGTACTTC. The chain has TRBV28 and TRBJ2-7, with TRBD2 as a possible D gene (6 bases). Germline CDR1 and CDR2: MDHEN and SYDVKM. The CDR3 is 15 amino acids. V gave up 5 bases and J gave up 2 bases, with 16 bases separating them.

The J gene is TRBJ2-7, the V gene TRBV5-5, with TRBD2 as a possible D gene (7 bases). The V and J ends lost 4 bases and 3 bases respectively, with 14 bases between them. The CDR3 is 14 residues long. Germline CDR1 is SGHKS and CDR2 is YYEKEE (reference sequence). The CDR3 loop is CASSPRGGDYEQYF. CDR3 sequence (DNA): TGTGCCAGCAGCCCGAGGGGGGGCGACTACGAGCAGTACTTC.

This chain connects TRBV2 to TRBJ1-1; D perhaps matches TRBD1 (5 bases). V lost 5 bases and J lost 3, with 19 bases in between. Germline lookup yields CDR1 SNHLY and CDR2 FYNNEI. The CDR3 consists of 16 residues. CDR3 region: CASSSFPRGGDTEAFF. In DNA form, the CDR3 reads TGTGCCAGCAGTTCTTTCCCACGCGGGGGGGACACTGAAGCTTTCTTT.

The chain couples TRBV28 to TRBJ1-1; D call uncertain. Per the germline V gene, CDR1 is MDHEN and CDR2 is SYDVKM. The CDR3 spans 14 residues. With 8 bases removed from V and 0 bases from J, the gap between germline ends came to 13 bases. The CDR3 coding sequence is TGTGCCAGCGCTTCGGCGGGCTTGAACACTGAAGCTTTCTTT. Translated, it gives CASASAGLNTEAFF.

The chain uses TRBV6-5 and TRBJ1-2, with 7 bases lining up with TRBD1. The germline V gene encodes CDR1 MNHEY and CDR2 SVGAGI. J gave up 5 bases and V 0 bases, and 3 bases lay outside the gene matches. The length of the CDR3 is 14 residues. The CDR3 DNA is TGTGCCAGCAGTTACTCTGGGACAGTTTATGGCTACACCTTC. Translation gives CASSYSGTVYGYTF.

This clone was picked up a small number of times. V usage is TRBV30 and J usage is TRBJ2-1; TRBD2 is a possible D gene (6 bases). The CDR3 sequence is 13 residues long. V shed 6 bases and J shed 3 bases, with 12 bases lying between them. CDR1 and CDR2 (germline): GTSNPN, SVGIG (reference sequence). CDR3 DNA: TGTGCCTGCCGAGCGGGTGACTACAATGAGCAGTTCTTC. It is translated as CACRAGDYNEQFF. Supplemented by reference TRBV30 and TRBJ2-1, the full variable domain reads SQTIHQWPATLVQPVGSPLSLECTVEGTSNPNLYWYRQAAGRGLQLLFYSVGIGQISSEVPQNLSASRPQDRQFILSSKKLLLSDSGFYLCACRAGDYNEQFFGPGTRLTVL.

CDR3 residues: CATSDRPEQGEYNEQFF. CDR3 sequence (DNA): TGTGCCACCAGTGACCGCCCGGAGCAGGGGGAGTACAATGAGCAGTTCTTC. The rearrangement links TRBV24-1 to TRBJ2-1; 7 bases fit TRBD1. After removal of 4 bases from V and 4 bases from J, the junction contained 12 bases not matched to a gene. The germline V gene encodes CDR1 KGHDR and CDR2 SFDVKD. The CDR3 consists of 17 residues.

The rearrangement uses TRBV27 and TRBJ2-7; 10 nucleotides agree with TRBD2. The J segment lost 2 bases and the V segment lost 4 bases, leaving 8 bases of the junction unmatched. Germline CDR1 and CDR2: MNHEY and SMNVEV (reference sequence). The CDR3 is made up of 16 amino acids. The CDR3 here is CASSSQRTSGPYEQYF. The CDR3 DNA is TGTGCCAGCAGTTCCCAACGGACTAGCGGACCCTACGAGCAGTACTTC.

The chain uses TRBV7-8 and TRBJ1-6; no reliable D call. CDR1 SGHVS and CDR2 FQNEAQ come from the germline V gene. There are 14 residues in the CDR3. Trimming shortened V by 1 base and J by 12 bases, and 13 bases separated the two germline ends. The CDR3 region is CASSLGPREGPLHF. For the CDR3, the DNA is TGTGCCAGCAGCTTAGGTCCGAGGGAAGGACCCCTCCACTTT.

The chain recombines TRBV28 with TRBJ1-6; D not resolved. CDR1 and CDR2 from the germline V gene are MDHEN and SYDVKM. The CDR3 extends over 15 amino acids. Trimming took off 6 bases at V and 2 bases at J, with 11 bases between the two ends. The CDR3 region is CASRPRTAYNSPLHF. CDR3 sequence (DNA): TGTGCCAGCAGGCCTAGAACTGCCTATAATTCACCCCTCCACTTT.

The chain employs TRBV6-5 and TRBJ2-2; 13 bases are shared with TRBD2. V lost 4 bases and J lost 5; bases outside the gene matches: 4. CDR3 size: 16 residues. The germline CDR1 and CDR2 sequences are MNHEY and SVGAGI. The CDR3 region has the DNA TGTGCCAGCAGTTTAGGACTAGCGGGAGCTACCGGGGAGCTGTTTTTT. This encodes CASSLGLAGATGELFF.

This chain joins TRBV6-2 or TRBV6-3 and TRBJ2-1; D is possibly TRBD2 (5 bases). The CDR3 runs 13 residues. Looked up from germline, CDR1 is MNHEY and CDR2 is SVGEGT. Trimming stripped 4 bases from V and 7 bases from J, with 11 bases between. The CDR3 region is CASSSLGENEQFF. In DNA, the CDR3 is TGTGCCAGCAGTTCCCTGGGAGAAAATGAGCAGTTCTTC.